This paragraph reports one TCR beta chain. Its target is unknown. This entry belongs to a study of T cells in narcolepsy. Looking at the study overall: Donors had narcolepsy type 1 or type 2, or were healthy controls.

Study-wide results and limits: Same-patient CSF and blood CD4+ T cell clonotypes included HCRT-specific and TRIB2-specific autoreactive ones. Healthy controls reportedly lacked the autoreactive clonotypes serially found in patients' blood. Autoreactive clone sequences were missing from some blood memory CD4+ repertoires.

With V trimmed by 7 bases and J by 7 bases, 15 bases remained unmatched. Germline V lookup: CDR1 LNHDA, CDR2 SQIVND (reference sequence). This CDR3 region has 15 residues. Sequencing used immunoSEQ multiplex PCR; TCRdb keeps in-frame clones, though not all of them. The sample has under 40,000 clones; under 90% are singletons. The J gene is TRBJ1-2, the V gene TRBV19, with 7 bases that match TRBD1. The clonotype originates from a human donor with narcolepsy. The material sequenced was CD45RA- memory CD4+ T cells from PBMCs. The CDR3 DNA sequence: TGTGCCAGTAACCCCCATCGGGACAGAGGAAGTGGCTACACCTTC. It codes for CASNPHRDRGSGYTF.